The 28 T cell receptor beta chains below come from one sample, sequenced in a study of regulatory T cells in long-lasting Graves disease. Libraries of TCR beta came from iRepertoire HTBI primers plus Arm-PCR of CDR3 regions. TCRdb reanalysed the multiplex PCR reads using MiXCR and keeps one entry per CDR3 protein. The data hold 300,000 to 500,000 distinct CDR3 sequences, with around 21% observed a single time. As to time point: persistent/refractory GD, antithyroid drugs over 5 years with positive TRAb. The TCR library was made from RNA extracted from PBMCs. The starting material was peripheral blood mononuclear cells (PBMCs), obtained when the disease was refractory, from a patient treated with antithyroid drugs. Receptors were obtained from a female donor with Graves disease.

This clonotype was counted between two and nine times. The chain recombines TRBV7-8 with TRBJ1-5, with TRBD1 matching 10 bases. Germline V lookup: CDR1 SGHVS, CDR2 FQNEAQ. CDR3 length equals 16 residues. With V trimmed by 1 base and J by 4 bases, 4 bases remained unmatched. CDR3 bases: TGTGCCAGCAGCTTAGAAGGACAGGGGGTGAATCAGCCCCAGCATTTT. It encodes CASSLEGQGVNQPQHF. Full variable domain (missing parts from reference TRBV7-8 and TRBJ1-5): GAGVSQSPRYKVAKRGQDVALRCDPISGHVSLFWYQQALGQGPEFLTYFQNEAQLDKSGLPSDRFFAERPEGSVSTLKIQRTQQEDSAVYLCASSLEGQGVNQPQHFGDGTRLSIL.

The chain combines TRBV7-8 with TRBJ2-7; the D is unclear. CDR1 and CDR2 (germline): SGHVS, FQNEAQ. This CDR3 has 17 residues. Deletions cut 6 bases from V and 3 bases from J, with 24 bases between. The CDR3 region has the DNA TGTGCCAGCAGTTCCGAATATGGCGAATACACGGACTACGAGCAGTACTTC. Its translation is CASSSEYGEYTDYEQYF.

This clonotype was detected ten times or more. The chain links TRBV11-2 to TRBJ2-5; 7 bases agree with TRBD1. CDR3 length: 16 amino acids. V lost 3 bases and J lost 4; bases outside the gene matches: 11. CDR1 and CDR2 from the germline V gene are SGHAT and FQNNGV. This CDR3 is CASSLRGQFGGETQYF. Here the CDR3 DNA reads TGTGCCAGCAGCTTGAGGGGGCAGTTTGGTGGAGAGACCCAGTACTTC.

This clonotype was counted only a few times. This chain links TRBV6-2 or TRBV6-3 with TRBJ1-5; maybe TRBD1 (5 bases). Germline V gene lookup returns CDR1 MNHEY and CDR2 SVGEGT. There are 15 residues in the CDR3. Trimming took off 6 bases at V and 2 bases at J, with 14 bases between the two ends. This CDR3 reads CASRPQGGGNQPQHF. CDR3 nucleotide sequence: TGTGCCAGCAGACCCCAGGGAGGCGGCAATCAGCCCCAGCATTTT.

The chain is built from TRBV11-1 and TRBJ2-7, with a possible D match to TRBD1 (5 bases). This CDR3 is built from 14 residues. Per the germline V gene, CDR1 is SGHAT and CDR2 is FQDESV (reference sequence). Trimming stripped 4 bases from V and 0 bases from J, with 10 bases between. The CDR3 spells CASSYYDSSYEQYF. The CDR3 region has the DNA TGTGCCAGCAGCTACTACGACAGCTCCTACGAGCAGTACTTC.

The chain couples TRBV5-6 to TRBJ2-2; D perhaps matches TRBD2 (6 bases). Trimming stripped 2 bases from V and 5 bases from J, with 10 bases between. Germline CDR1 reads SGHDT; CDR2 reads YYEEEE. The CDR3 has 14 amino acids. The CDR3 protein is CASSFGDFTGELFF. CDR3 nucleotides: TGTGCCAGCAGCTTCGGGGACTTTACCGGGGAGCTGTTTTTT.

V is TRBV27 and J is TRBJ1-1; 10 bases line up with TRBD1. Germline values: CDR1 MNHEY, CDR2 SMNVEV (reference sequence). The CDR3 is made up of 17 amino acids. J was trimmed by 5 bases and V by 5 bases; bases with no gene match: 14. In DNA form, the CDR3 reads TGTGCCAGCAGTCAACACGGGACAGGGGCAATTGGGACTGAAGCTTTCTTT. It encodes CASSQHGTGAIGTEAFF.

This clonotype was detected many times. The CDR3 region is CSARATGRDNTEAFF. The CDR3 region has the DNA TGCAGTGCTAGAGCGACGGGGAGGGATAACACTGAAGCTTTCTTT. The V and J genes are TRBV20-1 and TRBJ1-1; D is unresolved. Germline CDR1 and CDR2: DFQATT and SNEGSKA (reference sequence). The length of the CDR3 is 15 residues. Trimming took off 1 base at V and 2 bases at J, with 14 bases between the two ends.

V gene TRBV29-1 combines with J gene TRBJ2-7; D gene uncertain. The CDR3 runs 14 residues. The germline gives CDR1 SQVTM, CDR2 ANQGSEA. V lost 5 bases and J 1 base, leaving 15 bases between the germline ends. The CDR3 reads CSVTRSLGSYEQYF. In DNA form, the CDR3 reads TGCAGCGTTACACGTAGTCTGGGATCCTACGAGCAGTACTTC.

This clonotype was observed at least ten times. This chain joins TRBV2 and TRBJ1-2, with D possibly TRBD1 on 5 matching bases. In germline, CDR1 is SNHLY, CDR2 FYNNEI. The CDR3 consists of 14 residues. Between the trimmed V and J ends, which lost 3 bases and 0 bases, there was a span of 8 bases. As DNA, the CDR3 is TGTGCCAGCAGTGACAGGGTGGCTAACTATGGCTACACCTTC. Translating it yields CASSDRVANYGYTF.

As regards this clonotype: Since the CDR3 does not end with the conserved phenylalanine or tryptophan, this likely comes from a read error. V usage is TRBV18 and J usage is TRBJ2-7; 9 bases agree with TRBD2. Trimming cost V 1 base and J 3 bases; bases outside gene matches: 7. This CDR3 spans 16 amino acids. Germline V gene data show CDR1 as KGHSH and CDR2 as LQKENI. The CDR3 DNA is TGTGCCAGCTCACCACTCGTTAGCGGGGGCCACTACGAGCAGTACCTC. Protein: CASSPLVSGGHYEQYL.

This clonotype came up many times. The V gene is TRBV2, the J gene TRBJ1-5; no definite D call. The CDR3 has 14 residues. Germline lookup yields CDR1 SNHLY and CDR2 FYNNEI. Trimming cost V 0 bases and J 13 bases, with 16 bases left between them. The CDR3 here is CASSEALRALVQHF. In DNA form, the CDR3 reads TGTGCCAGCAGTGAAGCGCTTAGAGCCTTGGTGCAGCATTTT. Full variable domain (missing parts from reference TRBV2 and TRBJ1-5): EPEVTQTPSHQVTQMGQEVILRCVPISNHLYFYWYRQILGQKVEFLVSFYNNEISEKSEIFDDQFSVERPDGSNFTLKIRSTKLEDSAMYFCASSEALRALVQHFGDGTRLSIL.

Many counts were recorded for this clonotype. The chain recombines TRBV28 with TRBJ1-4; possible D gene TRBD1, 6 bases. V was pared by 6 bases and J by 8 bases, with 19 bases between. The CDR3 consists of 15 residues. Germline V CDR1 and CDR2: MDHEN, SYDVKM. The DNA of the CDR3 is TGTGCCAGCAGCCTAACCCTACAGGGAACAGAAAAACTGTTTTTT. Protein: CASSLTLQGTEKLFF.

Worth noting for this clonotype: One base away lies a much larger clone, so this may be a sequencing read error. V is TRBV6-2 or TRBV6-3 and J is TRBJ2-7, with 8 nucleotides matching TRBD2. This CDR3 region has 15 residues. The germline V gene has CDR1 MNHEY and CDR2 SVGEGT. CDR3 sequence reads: CASSFSGKPSYGQYF. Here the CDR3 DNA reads TGTGCCAGCAGTTTTAGCGGGAAGCCCAGCTACGGGCAGTACTTC.

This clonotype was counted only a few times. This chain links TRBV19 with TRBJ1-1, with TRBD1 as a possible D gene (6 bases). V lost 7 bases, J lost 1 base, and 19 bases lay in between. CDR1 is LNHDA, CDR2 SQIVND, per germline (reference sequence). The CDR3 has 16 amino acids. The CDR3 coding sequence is TGTGCCAGTACCCTCGCAGGGGCAGGATGGAACACTGAAGCTTTCTTT. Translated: CASTLAGAGWNTEAFF.

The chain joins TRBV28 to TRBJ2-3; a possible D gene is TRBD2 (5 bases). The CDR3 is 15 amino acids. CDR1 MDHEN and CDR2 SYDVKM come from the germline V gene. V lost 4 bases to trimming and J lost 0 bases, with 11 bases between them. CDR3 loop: CASSSQRSSTDTQYF. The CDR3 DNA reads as TGTGCCAGCAGTTCCCAGCGGTCTAGCACAGATACGCAGTATTTT.

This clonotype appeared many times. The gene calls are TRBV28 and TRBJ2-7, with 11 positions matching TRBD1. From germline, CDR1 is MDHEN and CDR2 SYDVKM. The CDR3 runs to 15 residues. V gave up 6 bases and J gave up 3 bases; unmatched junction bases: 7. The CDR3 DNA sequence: TGTGCCAGCAGAGACGGACAGGGGGCCTTCTACGAGCAGTACTTC. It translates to CASRDGQGAFYEQYF.

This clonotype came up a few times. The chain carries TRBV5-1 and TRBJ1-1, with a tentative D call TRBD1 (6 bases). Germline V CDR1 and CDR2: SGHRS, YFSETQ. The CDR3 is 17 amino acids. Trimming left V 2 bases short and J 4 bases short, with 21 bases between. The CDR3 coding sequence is TGCGCCAGCAGCTTCCGACAGGCGGCAGGTATTAGCACTGAAGCTTTCTTT. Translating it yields CASSFRQAAGISTEAFF.

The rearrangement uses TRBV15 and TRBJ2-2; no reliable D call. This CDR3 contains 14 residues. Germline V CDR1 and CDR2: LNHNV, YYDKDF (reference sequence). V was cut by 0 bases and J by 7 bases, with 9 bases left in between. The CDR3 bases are TGTGCCACCAGCAGAGATCCAGCGATCGGGGAGCTGTTTTTT. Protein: CATSRDPAIGELFF.

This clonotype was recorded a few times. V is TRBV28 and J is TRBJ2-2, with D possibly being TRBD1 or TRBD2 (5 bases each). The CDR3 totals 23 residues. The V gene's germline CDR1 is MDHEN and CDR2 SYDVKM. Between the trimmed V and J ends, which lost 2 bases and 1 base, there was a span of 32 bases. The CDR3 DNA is TGTGCCAGCAGTTTAGGAAGTTTTATTTACGGCTCTTCCGCAGGGAGGAACACCGGGGAGCTGTTTTTT. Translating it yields CASSLGSFIYGSSAGRNTGELFF. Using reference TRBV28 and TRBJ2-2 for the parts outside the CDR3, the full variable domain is DVKVTQSSRYLVKRTGEKVFLECVQDMDHENMFWYRQDPGLGLRLIYFSYDVKMKEKGDIPEGYSVSREKKERFSLILESASTNQTSMYLCASSLGSFIYGSSAGRNTGELFFGEGSRLTVL.

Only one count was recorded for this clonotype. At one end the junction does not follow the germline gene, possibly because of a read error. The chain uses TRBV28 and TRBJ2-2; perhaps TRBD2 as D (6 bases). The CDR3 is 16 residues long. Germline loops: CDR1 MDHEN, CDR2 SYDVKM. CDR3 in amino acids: CASSFWTGVRTGEPFF. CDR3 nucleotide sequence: TGTGCCAGCAGTTTTTGGACGGGAGTAAGGACCGGGGAGCCGTTTTTT.

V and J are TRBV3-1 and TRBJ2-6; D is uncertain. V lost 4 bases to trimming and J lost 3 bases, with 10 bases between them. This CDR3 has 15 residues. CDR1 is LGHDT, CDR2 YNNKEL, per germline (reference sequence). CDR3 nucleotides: TGTGCCAGCAGCCGCCCGGTGGTTGGGGCCAACGTCCTGACTTTC. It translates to CASSRPVVGANVLTF.

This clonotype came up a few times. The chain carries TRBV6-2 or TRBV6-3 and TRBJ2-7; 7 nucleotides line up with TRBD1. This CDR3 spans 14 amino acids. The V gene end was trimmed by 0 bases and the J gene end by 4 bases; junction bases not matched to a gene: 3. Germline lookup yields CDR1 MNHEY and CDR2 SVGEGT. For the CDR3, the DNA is TGTGCCAGCAGTTACTCGAAGGGGGCATACGAGCAGTACTTC. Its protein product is CASSYSKGAYEQYF.

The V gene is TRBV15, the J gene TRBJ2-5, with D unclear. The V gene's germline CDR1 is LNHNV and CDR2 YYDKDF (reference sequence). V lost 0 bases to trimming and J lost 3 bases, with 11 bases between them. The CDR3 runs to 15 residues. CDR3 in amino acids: CATSRDRVAEETQYF. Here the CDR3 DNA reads TGTGCCACCAGCAGAGATCGAGTAGCAGAAGAGACCCAGTACTTC.

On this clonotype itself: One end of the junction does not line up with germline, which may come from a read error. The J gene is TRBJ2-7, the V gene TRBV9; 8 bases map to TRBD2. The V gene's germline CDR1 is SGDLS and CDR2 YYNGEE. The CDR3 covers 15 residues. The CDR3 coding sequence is TGTGCCAGCAGCGTAGGGGATAGCGGGACCTACGGGCAGTACTTC. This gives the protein CASSVGDSGTYGQYF.

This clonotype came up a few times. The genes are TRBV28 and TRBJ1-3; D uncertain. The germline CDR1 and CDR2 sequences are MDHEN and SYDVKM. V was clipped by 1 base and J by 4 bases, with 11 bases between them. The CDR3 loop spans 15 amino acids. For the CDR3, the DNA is TGTGCCAGCAGTTTATTCCGGGATGTGGGAAACACCATATATTTT. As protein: CASSLFRDVGNTIYF.

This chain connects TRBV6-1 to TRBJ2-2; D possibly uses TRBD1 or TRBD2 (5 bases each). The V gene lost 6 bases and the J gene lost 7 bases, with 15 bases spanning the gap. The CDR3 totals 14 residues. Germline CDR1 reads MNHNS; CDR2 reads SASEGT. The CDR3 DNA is TGTGCCAGCAGCTGGGACCCGAGTGGCGGGGAGCTGTTTTTT. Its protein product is CASSWDPSGGELFF.

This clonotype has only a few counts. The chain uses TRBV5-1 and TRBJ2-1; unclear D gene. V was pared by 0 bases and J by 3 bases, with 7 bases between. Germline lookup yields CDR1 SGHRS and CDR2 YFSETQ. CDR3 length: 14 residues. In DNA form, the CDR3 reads TGCGCCAGCAGCTTGGCGGAGAACTACAATGAGCAGTTCTTC. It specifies CASSLAENYNEQFF.